This T cell receptor (beta chain) comes out of a study of cytomegalovirus exposure and HLA in healthy donors. Findings and limits, study-wide: On later analysis, the bulk of CMV-associated TCR beta chains appeared to be HLA-restricted.

In the PCR, 60 Vbeta and 13 Jbeta primers were used. Assay used: immunoSEQ multiplex PCR; TCRdb lists only in-frame clones, some missing. The data contain 110,000 or so clones, around 77% of them singletons. This CDR3 has 17 residues. The germline gives CDR1 MGHDK, CDR2 SYGVNS. Trimming cost V 7 bases and J 9 bases, with 31 bases left between them. Of note for this clone: Its antigen is not known.

The chain has TRBV25-1 and TRBJ2-7, with D tentatively TRBD1 (6 bases). The source is a middle-aged man in good health and CMV-seropositive. The sequencing input was PBMCs. In nucleotides, the CDR3 is TGTGCCAGCACCCCGGGGCCCAAACAGGGACCATTAATTCGGCAGTACTTC. Protein sequence: CASTPGPKQGPLIRQYF.